One and the same sample provided the 23 T cell receptor beta chains below, sequenced in a study of T cells in Graves' hyperthyroidism and ophthalmopathy. RNA transcripts were the template for amplifying TCR beta CDR3 regions. A first-round RT-PCR of the TCR CDR3 used the HTBI primer set. From the multiplex PCR reads, TCRdb called clonotypes with MiXCR, one entry per CDR3 protein. The repertoire consists of fewer than 750,000 distinct CDR3 sequences, with around 13% occurring once and the leading ten covering around 12%. Sample: blood. The receptors here all came from a woman aged 45-65 years with Graves' ophthalmopathy.

V is TRBV10-3 and J is TRBJ1-3; D perhaps matches TRBD1 (5 bases). The V end was cut by 3 bases, the J end by 0 bases, with 9 bases between. The CDR3 has 15 residues. Germline V gives CDR1 ENHRY, CDR2 SYGVKD. CDR3 in DNA: TGTGCCATCAGTGATAACAGGATCTCTGGAAACACCATATATTTT. Encoded protein: CAISDNRISGNTIYF.

Many counts were recorded for this clonotype. The chain uses TRBV6-2 or TRBV6-3 and TRBJ1-1; D unresolved. Trimming removed 4 bases from V and 1 base from J, with 10 bases in between. CDR1 MNHEY and CDR2 SVGEGT come from the germline V gene. The CDR3 contains 14 residues. DNA for the CDR3: TGTGCCAGCAGTTCATCGGGATGGAACACTGAAGCTTTCTTT. Translating it yields CASSSSGWNTEAFF.

The V gene is TRBV29-1, the J gene TRBJ1-5; tentatively, D is TRBD1 (5 bases). Deletions cut 7 bases from V and 5 bases from J, with 15 bases between. The CDR3 extends over 13 amino acids. Germline values: CDR1 SQVTM, CDR2 ANQGSEA. CDR3: CSASAQGDQPQHF. CDR3 sequence (DNA): TGCAGCGCTTCGGCCCAAGGGGATCAGCCCCAGCATTTT.

This clonotype has more than one count but fewer than ten. J is TRBJ2-3 and V is TRBV7-3; 12 positions agree with TRBD2. The CDR3 spans 16 residues. Germline values: CDR1 SGHTA, CDR2 FQGTGA. V was pared by 4 bases and J by 5 bases, with 7 bases of the junction left unmatched. The CDR3: CASSSRLAGDVDTQYF. In DNA form, the CDR3 reads TGTGCCAGCAGCTCGAGACTAGCGGGAGATGTAGATACGCAGTATTTT.

This clonotype was recorded many times. The CDR3 is CSASGRVSYEQYF. CDR3 sequence (DNA): TGCAGTGCTAGCGGGAGGGTCTCCTACGAGCAGTACTTC. The chain carries TRBV20-1 and TRBJ2-7; 8 bases are shared with TRBD2. CDR3 length equals 13 residues. V lost 3 bases and J lost 0; bases outside the gene matches: 1. Germline values: CDR1 DFQATT, CDR2 SNEGSKA (reference sequence).

This clonotype came up many times. The rearrangement joins TRBV18 to TRBJ2-7, with TRBD1 as a possible D gene (6 bases). CDR1 is KGHSH and CDR2 is LQKENI in the germline V gene. V lost 2 bases, J lost 6 bases, and 14 bases lay in between. The CDR3 runs 14 residues. CDR3 DNA sequence: TGTGCCAGCTCACCAAAGACTAACAGGGCCGAGCAGTACTTC. As protein: CASSPKTNRAEQYF.

V and J are TRBV6-1 and TRBJ2-7; 7 bases match TRBD2. This CDR3 has 13 amino acids. Germline-derived CDR1 and CDR2 are MNHNS and SASEGT. V trimming: 1 base; J trimming: 6 bases; junction bases outside the gene matches: 3. In nucleotides, the CDR3 is TGTGCCAGCAGTGAAGTGCCGGGAGGCGAGCAGTACTTC. Protein sequence: CASSEVPGGEQYF.

This clonotype showed up many times. The J gene is TRBJ2-1, the V gene TRBV7-2; 12 bases match TRBD2. CDR1 is SGHTA, CDR2 FQGNSA, per germline. V lost 4 bases to trimming and J lost 5 bases; unmatched junction nucleotides: 3. There are 15 residues in the CDR3. This chain's CDR3 is CASSSGLAGDNEQFF. The CDR3 bases are TGTGCCAGCAGCTCGGGACTAGCGGGCGACAATGAGCAGTTCTTC. Filled out from reference TRBV7-2 and TRBJ2-1, the complete variable domain reads GAGVSQSPSNKVTEKGKDVELRCDPISGHTALYWYRQSLGQGLEFLIYFQGNSAPDKSGLPSDRFSAERTGGSVSTLTIQRTQQEDSAVYLCASSSGLAGDNEQFFGPGTRLTVL.

This clonotype showed up many times. This rearrangement joins TRBV9 to TRBJ1-2; D call uncertain. V was trimmed by 4 bases and J by 4 bases, leaving 14 bases between them. The germline V gene has CDR1 SGDLS and CDR2 YYNGEE. This CDR3 contains 14 residues. The CDR3, as DNA: TGTGCCAGCAGCCAAGGTGGAGGGTTCTATGGCTACACCTTC. Protein: CASSQGGGFYGYTF. The whole variable domain, remainder taken from reference TRBV9 and TRBJ1-2, is DSGVTQTPKHLITATGQRVTLRCSPRSGDLSVYWYQQSLDQGLQFLIQYYNGEERAKGNILERFSAQQFPDLHSELNLSSLELGDSALYFCASSQGGGFYGYTFGSGTRLTVV.

This clonotype was picked up many times. The chain combines TRBV5-1 with TRBJ2-6, with 12 bases that match TRBD1. J was trimmed by 2 bases and V by 4 bases; bases with no gene match: 7. Germline V gene data show CDR1 as SGHRS and CDR2 as YFSETQ. The CDR3 runs 18 residues. The CDR3 spells CASSTSGQGAAGANVLTF. DNA for the CDR3: TGCGCCAGCAGCACCTCGGGACAGGGGGCGGCTGGGGCCAACGTCCTGACTTTC. Supplemented by reference TRBV5-1 and TRBJ2-6, the full variable domain reads KAGVTQTPRYLIKTRGQQVTLSCSPISGHRSVSWYQQTPGQGLQFLFEYFSETQRNKGNFPGRFSGRQFSNSRSEMNVSTLELGDSALYLCASSTSGQGAAGANVLTFGAGSRLTVL.

V and J are TRBV5-8 and TRBJ2-1; TRBD2 agrees at 9 bases. The CDR3 totals 19 residues. Germline-derived CDR1 and CDR2 are SGHTS and YDEGEE. With 4 bases clipped from V and 3 bases from J, the junction kept 17 bases outside the gene matches. CDR3 loop: CASSRFRASGMNFYNEQFF. The CDR3 DNA reads as TGTGCCAGCAGCCGGTTCAGAGCTAGCGGGATGAATTTCTACAATGAGCAGTTCTTC.

This clonotype appeared many times. The V and J genes are TRBV28 and TRBJ2-5; 12 positions agree with TRBD1. CDR1 and CDR2 from the germline V gene are MDHEN and SYDVKM. The CDR3 runs to 15 residues. J was trimmed by 5 bases and V by 6 bases; bases with no gene match: 7. The CDR3 region has the DNA TGTGCCAGCAGACTGGGGACAGGGGGCTCCGAGACCCAGTACTTC. This codes for CASRLGTGGSETQYF.

This clonotype was seen at least ten times. The gene calls are TRBV6-1 and TRBJ1-5; 7 positions agree with TRBD1. The germline V gene encodes CDR1 MNHNS and CDR2 SASEGT. This CDR3 is built from 14 residues. Trimming at V came to 9 bases and at J to 4 bases, leaving 9 bases not matched to a gene. The CDR3 DNA sequence: TGTGCCAGTAACGACCGGGACAGTAATCAGCCCCAGCATTTT. It translates to CASNDRDSNQPQHF.

This clonotype was seen at least ten times. The V call is TRBV18, the J call TRBJ2-5; 7 bases match TRBD2. Trimming cost V 2 bases and J 6 bases; bases outside gene matches: 12. This CDR3 has 16 amino acids. Germline CDR1 and CDR2: KGHSH and LQKENI. The CDR3 DNA sequence: TGTGCCAGCTCACCAGAGGCTAGCGGAGTCCGGCAGACCCAGTACTTC. Its protein is CASSPEASGVRQTQYF.

This clonotype was counted at least ten times. The chain recombines TRBV28 with TRBJ2-7; 16 bases fit TRBD2. The germline V gene has CDR1 MDHEN and CDR2 SYDVKM. This CDR3 comprises 18 residues. V was pared by 6 bases and J by 0 bases, with 8 bases of the junction left unmatched. CDR3 DNA: TGTGCCAGCAGGACCGGGACTAGCGGGAGGGGTAGCTCCTACGAGCAGTACTTC. Protein product: CASRTGTSGRGSSYEQYF.

This clonotype came up many times. The chain uses TRBV6-1 and TRBJ2-7; TRBD1 might be the D (6 bases). CDR3 length: 17 amino acids. Germline CDR1 and CDR2: MNHNS and SASEGT. The ends were cut back, 7 bases at V and 0 bases at J, with 22 bases in the middle. In DNA, the CDR3 is TGTGCCAGCACCAAACGAGCACAGGGCTTAAGCTCCTACGAGCAGTACTTC. It is translated as CASTKRAQGLSSYEQYF.

The J gene is TRBJ2-1, the V gene TRBV27; no firm D call. The CDR3 has 16 amino acids. CDR1 is MNHEY, CDR2 SMNVEV, per germline (reference sequence). V was trimmed by 1 base and J by 4 bases, leaving 14 bases between them. The CDR3 DNA is TGTGCCAGCAGTTTATATGTAGTACCCACTTACAATGAGCAGTTCTTC. Protein sequence: CASSLYVVPTYNEQFF.

The chain has TRBV7-2 and TRBJ2-5; D perhaps matches TRBD2 (5 bases). The CDR3 length is 15 residues. Germline V gene sequence: CDR1 SGHTA, CDR2 FQGNSA. V lost 5 bases, J lost 5 bases, and 18 bases lay in between. CDR3 nucleotide sequence: TGTGCCAGCAGCCCCCCCGGGGTAGCCGGGGAGACCCAGTACTTC. It translates to CASSPPGVAGETQYF.

This clonotype was counted ten times or more. The chain couples TRBV12-3 or TRBV12-4 to TRBJ2-7; maybe TRBD1 (5 bases). The CDR3 consists of 15 residues. Deletions cut 5 bases from V and 0 bases from J, with 14 bases between. CDR3 in DNA: TGTGCCAGCAGTGGACCCCACAGGACCTCCTACGAGCAGTACTTC. Translating it yields CASSGPHRTSYEQYF.

This clonotype was detected a few times. One end of the junction varies from germline; a read error may be responsible. This rearrangement joins TRBV5-6 to TRBJ1-2; 9 bases line up with TRBD1. The CDR3 runs to 17 residues. Germline V gene lookup returns CDR1 SGHDT and CDR2 YYEEEE. The CDR3 protein is CASSLGQGGYAKYGYTF. The DNA of the CDR3 is TGTGCCAGCAGCTTGGGACAGGGGGGCTATGCTAAGTATGGCTACACCTTC.

Turning to this clonotype: This sequence may be a read error, since a much larger clone differs from it by one base. CDR3 in DNA: TGTGCCAGCAGTCCCACCGGGACCGCAGTAATTAGTGAGCAGTCCTTC. It codes for CASSPTGTAVISEQSF. This chain joins TRBV27 and TRBJ2-1; D assignment may be TRBD1 or TRBD2 (5 bases each). There are 16 residues in the CDR3. CDR1 and CDR2 (germline): MNHEY, SMNVEV (reference sequence).

The rearrangement joins TRBV29-1 to TRBJ2-7, with TRBD2 matching over 8 bases. Trimming at V came to 4 bases and at J to 0 bases, leaving 2 bases not matched to a gene. Germline CDR1 and CDR2: SQVTM and ANQGSEA. The CDR3 consists of 13 residues. CDR3 amino acids: CSVVGTSSYEQYF. CDR3 nucleotide sequence: TGCAGCGTTGTGGGGACTAGCTCCTACGAGCAGTACTTC.

Ten or more counts support this clonotype. The rearrangement joins TRBV7-8 to TRBJ2-2; D not resolved. V was clipped by 2 bases and J by 4 bases, with 8 bases between them. This CDR3 contains 14 residues. From germline, CDR1 is SGHVS and CDR2 FQNEAQ. The CDR3 spells CASSLYIPTGELFF. CDR3 sequence (DNA): TGTGCCAGCAGCTTATATATCCCCACCGGGGAGCTGTTTTTT.